A single sample gave rise to the 8 T cell receptor beta chains below, sequenced in a study of T cell responses to AZD1222 COVID-19 vaccine. Method: immunoSEQ multiplex PCR; TCRdb's copy keeps in-frame clones and lacks some. Here the sample spans some 280,000 clones, about 94% being singletons. Here the sequenced sample was peripheral blood, taken 28 days after the second AZD1222 dose. These receptors were obtained from an adult who received the AZD1222 COVID-19 vaccine.

This clone came up a few times. The chain links TRBV2 to TRBJ2-7; no clear D. V gave up 6 bases and J gave up 4 bases, with 10 bases separating them. In germline, CDR1 is SNHLY, CDR2 FYNNEI. This CDR3 has 12 residues. The CDR3 region is CASSASRYEQYF. CDR3 nucleotides: TGTGCCAGCAGCGCGTCCAGGTACGAGCAGTACTTC.

In its sample, this clone was seen once. This rearrangement joins TRBV14 to TRBJ2-2; possible D gene TRBD2, 6 bases. CDR3 length equals 16 residues. The germline gives CDR1 SGHDN, CDR2 FVKESK. Trimming cost V 0 bases and J 4 bases, with 12 bases left between them. CDR3 loop: CASSQEVGGITGELFF. Here the CDR3 DNA reads TGTGCCAGCAGCCAAGAGGTCGGGGGAATCACCGGGGAGCTGTTTTTT.

V and J are TRBV28 and TRBJ1-1, with D tentatively TRBD1 (6 bases). CDR1 and CDR2 (germline): MDHEN, SYDVKM. The CDR3 has 14 amino acids. V lost 6 bases to trimming and J lost 1 base, with 12 bases between them. The CDR3 sequence: CASRSGARNTEAFF. For the CDR3, the DNA is TGTGCCAGCAGATCGGGGGCAAGGAACACTGAAGCTTTCTTT.

This clone was observed once. V gene TRBV10-1 combines with J gene TRBJ1-4; D not certain. CDR1 and CDR2 (germline): WNHNN, SYGVQD (reference sequence). With 5 bases removed from V and 5 bases from J, the gap between germline ends came to 9 bases. This CDR3 is 13 amino acids long. As DNA, the CDR3 is TGCGCCAGCAGTTCCCCCGGGAATGAAAAACTGTTTTTT. This sequence encodes CASSSPGNEKLFF.

The chain links TRBV7-9 to TRBJ1-1; the D is unclear. Trimming took 8 bases from V and 5 from J, leaving 9 bases between them. This CDR3 spans 11 amino acids. Germline CDR1 SEHNR, CDR2 FQNEAQ (reference sequence). CDR3 amino acids: CASQRETEAFF. The CDR3 nucleotides read TGTGCCAGCCAGAGGGAAACTGAAGCTTTCTTT.

This clone is a singleton in its sample. V usage is TRBV6-1 and J usage is TRBJ2-1; D is perhaps TRBD1 (7 bases). In germline, CDR1 is MNHNS, CDR2 SASEGT. Trimming took off 1 base at V and 7 bases at J, with 11 bases between the two ends. The CDR3 is 14 amino acids. The CDR3 coding sequence is TGTGCCAGCAGTGAAGTCAGGGGGAGGAATGAGCAGTTCTTC. Its translation: CASSEVRGRNEQFF.

A single count supports this clone. V gene TRBV11-2 combines with J gene TRBJ2-7, with TRBD1 identical over 10 bases. With V trimmed by 4 bases and J by 2 bases, 2 bases remained unmatched. The CDR3 sequence is 14 residues long. In germline, CDR1 is SGHAT, CDR2 FQNNGV. CDR3 sequence (DNA): TGTGCCAGCAGCTGGGACAGGGGCCCCTACGAGCAGTACTTC. Encoded protein: CASSWDRGPYEQYF.

V gene TRBV18 combines with J gene TRBJ1-2; D gene uncertain. The CDR3 contains 14 residues. CDR1 KGHSH and CDR2 LQKENI come from the germline V gene. Trimming took 2 bases from V and 4 from J, leaving 11 bases between them. The CDR3 sequence is CASSPSPGSYGYTF. CDR3 sequence (DNA): TGTGCCAGCTCACCATCCCCGGGAAGCTATGGCTACACCTTC.